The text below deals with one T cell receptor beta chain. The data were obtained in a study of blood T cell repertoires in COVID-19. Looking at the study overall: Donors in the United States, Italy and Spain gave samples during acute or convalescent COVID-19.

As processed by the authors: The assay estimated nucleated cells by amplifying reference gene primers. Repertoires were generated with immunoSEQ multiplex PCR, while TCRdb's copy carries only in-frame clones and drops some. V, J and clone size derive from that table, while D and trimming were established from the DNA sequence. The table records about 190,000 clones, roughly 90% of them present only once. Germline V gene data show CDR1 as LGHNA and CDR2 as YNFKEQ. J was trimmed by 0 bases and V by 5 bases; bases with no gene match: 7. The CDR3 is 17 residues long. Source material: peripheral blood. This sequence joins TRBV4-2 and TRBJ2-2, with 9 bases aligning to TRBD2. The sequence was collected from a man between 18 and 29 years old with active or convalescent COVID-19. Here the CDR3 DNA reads TGTGCCAGCAGCTTCCAGACTAGCGGATCGAACACCGGGGAGCTGTTTTTT. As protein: CASSFQTSGSNTGELFF.